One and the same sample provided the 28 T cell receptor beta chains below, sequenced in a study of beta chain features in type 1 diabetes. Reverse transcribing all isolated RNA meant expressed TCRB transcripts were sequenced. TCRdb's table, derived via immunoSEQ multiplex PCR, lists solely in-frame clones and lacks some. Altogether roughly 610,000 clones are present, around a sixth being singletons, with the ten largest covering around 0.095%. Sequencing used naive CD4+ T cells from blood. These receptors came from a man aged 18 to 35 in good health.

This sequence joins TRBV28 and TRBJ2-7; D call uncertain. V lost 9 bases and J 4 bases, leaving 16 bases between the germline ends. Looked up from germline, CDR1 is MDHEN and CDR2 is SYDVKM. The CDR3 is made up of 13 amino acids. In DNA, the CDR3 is TGTGCCAGTTGTTCTCCGCGAAGTTACGAGCAGTACTTC. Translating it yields CASCSPRSYEQYF.

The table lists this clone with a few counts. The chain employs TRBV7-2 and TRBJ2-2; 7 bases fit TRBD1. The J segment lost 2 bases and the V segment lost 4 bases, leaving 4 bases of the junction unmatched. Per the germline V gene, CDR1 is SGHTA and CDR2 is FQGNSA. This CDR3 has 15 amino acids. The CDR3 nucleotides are TGTGCCAGCAGCTCTCGACAGGGAAACACCGGGGAGCTGTTTTTT. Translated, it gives CASSSRQGNTGELFF.

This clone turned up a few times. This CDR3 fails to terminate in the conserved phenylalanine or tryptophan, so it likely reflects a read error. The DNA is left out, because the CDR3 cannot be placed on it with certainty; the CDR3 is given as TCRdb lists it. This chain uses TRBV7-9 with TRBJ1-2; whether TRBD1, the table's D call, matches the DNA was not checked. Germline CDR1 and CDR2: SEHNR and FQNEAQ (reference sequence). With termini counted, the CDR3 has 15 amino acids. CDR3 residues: CASSFDQLGALNPGL.

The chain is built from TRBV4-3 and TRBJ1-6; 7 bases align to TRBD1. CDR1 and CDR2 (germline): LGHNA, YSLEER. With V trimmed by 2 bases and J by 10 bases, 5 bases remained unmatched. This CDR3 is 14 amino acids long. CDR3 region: CASSQRTGRSPLHF. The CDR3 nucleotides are TGCGCCAGCAGCCAAAGGACAGGACGATCACCCCTCCACTTT.

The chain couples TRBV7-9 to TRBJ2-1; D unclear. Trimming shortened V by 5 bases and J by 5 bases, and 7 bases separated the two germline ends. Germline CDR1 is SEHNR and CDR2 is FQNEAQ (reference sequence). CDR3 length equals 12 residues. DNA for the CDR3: TGTGCCAGCAGCAACACTGACAATGAGCAGTTCTTC. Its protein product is CASSNTDNEQFF.

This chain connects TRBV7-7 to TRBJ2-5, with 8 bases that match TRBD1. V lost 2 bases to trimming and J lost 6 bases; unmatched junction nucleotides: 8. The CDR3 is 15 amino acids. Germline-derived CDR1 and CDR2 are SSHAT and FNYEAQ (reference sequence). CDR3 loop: CASSLRQGMAKTQYF. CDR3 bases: TGTGCCAGCAGCTTACGACAGGGGATGGCGAAGACCCAGTACTTC.

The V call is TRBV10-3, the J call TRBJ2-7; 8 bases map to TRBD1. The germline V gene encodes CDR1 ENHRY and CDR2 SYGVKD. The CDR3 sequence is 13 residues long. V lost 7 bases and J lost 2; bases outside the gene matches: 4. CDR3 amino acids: CAITGGTAYEQYF. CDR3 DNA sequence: TGTGCCATCACAGGGGGCACGGCCTACGAGCAGTACTTC.

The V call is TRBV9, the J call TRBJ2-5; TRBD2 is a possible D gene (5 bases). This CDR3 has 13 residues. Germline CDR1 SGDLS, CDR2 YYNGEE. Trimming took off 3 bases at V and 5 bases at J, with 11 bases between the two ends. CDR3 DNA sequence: TGTGCCAGCAGCGCGGGGAGTTGGGAGACCCAGTACTTC. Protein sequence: CASSAGSWETQYF.

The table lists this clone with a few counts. The CDR3 DNA follows: TGTGCCAGCTCACCACCGACACGTCGCCACTACGAGCAGTACTTC. Its translation is CASSPPTRRHYEQYF. The V and J genes are TRBV18 and TRBJ2-7, with D unclear. The V and J ends lost 0 bases and 3 bases respectively, with 12 bases between them. This CDR3 has 15 residues. Germline values: CDR1 KGHSH, CDR2 LQKENI.

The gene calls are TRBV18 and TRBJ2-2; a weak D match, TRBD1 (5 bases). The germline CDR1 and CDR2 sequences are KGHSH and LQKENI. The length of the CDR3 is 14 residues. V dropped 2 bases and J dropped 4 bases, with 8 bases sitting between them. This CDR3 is CASSPNDSTGELFF. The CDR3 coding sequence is TGTGCCAGCTCACCAAACGACAGCACCGGGGAGCTGTTTTTT.

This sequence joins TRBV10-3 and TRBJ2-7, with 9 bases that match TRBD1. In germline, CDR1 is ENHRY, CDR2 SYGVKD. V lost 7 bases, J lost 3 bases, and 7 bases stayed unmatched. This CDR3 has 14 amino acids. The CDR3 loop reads CAITQGQGVYEQYF. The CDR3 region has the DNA TGTGCCATCACCCAGGGACAGGGCGTCTACGAGCAGTACTTC.

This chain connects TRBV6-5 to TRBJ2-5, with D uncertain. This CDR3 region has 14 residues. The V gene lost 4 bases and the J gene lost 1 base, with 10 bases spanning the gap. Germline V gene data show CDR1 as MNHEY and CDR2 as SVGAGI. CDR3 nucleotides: TGTGCCAGCAGTTTCTCCAGGATCCAAGAGACCCAGTACTTC. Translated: CASSFSRIQETQYF.

The CDR3 loop reads CASSLRNEKLFF. CDR3 DNA sequence: TGTGCCAGCAGCTTGAGGAATGAAAAACTGTTTTTT. This chain links TRBV7-9 with TRBJ1-4, with no clear D. CDR1 and CDR2 from the germline V gene are SEHNR and FQNEAQ (reference sequence). The CDR3 runs to 12 residues. V lost 3 bases and J 5 bases, leaving 4 bases between the germline ends.

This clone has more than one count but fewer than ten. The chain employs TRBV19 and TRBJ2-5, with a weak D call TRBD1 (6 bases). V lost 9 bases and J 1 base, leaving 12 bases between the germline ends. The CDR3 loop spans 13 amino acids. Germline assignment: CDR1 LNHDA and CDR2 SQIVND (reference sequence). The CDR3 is CASGSRGQETQYF. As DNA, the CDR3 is TGTGCCAGCGGTTCCAGGGGCCAAGAGACCCAGTACTTC.

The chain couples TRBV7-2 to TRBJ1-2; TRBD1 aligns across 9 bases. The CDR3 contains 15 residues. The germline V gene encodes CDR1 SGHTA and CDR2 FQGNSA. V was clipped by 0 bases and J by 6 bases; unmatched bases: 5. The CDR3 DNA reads TGTGCCAGCAGCTTAGCGCCGGGACAGGGCGATGGCTACACCTTC. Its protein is CASSLAPGQGDGYTF.

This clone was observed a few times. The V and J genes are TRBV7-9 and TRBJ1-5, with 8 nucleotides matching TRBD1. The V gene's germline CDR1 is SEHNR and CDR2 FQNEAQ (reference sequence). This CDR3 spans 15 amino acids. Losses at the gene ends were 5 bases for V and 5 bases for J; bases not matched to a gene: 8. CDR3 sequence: CASSETGADYQPQHF. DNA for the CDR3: TGTGCCAGCAGCGAGACAGGGGCGGATTATCAGCCCCAGCATTTT.

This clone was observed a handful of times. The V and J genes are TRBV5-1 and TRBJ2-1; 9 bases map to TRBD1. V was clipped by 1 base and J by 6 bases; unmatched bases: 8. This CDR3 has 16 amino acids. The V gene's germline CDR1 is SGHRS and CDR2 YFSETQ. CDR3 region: CASSLFPGQGRNEQFF. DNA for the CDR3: TGCGCCAGCAGCTTGTTCCCGGGACAGGGACGCAATGAGCAGTTCTTC. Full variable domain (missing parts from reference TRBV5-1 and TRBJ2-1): KAGVTQTPRYLIKTRGQQVTLSCSPISGHRSVSWYQQTPGQGLQFLFEYFSETQRNKGNFPGRFSGRQFSNSRSEMNVSTLELGDSALYLCASSLFPGQGRNEQFFGPGTRLTVL.

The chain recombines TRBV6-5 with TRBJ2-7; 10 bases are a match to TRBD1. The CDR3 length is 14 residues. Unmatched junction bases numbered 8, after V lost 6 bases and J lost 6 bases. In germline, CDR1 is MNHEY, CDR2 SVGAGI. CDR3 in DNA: TGTGCCAGCAGGAGACCGGGACAGGGGCGCGAGCAGTACTTC. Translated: CASRRPGQGREQYF.

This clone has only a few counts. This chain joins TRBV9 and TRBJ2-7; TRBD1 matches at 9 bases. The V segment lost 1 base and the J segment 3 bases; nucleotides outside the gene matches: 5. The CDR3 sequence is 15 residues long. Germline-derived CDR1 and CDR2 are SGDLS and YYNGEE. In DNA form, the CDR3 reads TGTGCCAGCAGCGTAAGGGGACAGGGTGTCTACGAGCAGTACTTC. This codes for CASSVRGQGVYEQYF.

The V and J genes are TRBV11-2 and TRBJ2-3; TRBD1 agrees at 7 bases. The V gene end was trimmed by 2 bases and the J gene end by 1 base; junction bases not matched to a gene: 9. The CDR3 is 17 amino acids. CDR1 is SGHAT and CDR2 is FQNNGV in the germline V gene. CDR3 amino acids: CASSLRRGGWGTDTQYF. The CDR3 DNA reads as TGTGCCAGCAGCTTAAGACGAGGGGGCTGGGGCACAGATACGCAGTATTTT.

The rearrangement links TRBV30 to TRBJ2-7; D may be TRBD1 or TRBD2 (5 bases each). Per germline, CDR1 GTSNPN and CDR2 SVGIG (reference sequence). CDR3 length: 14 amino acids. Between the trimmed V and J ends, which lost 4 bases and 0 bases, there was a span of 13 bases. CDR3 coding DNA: TGTGCCTGGACAGGGAGCCCGATCTCCTACGAGCAGTACTTC. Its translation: CAWTGSPISYEQYF.

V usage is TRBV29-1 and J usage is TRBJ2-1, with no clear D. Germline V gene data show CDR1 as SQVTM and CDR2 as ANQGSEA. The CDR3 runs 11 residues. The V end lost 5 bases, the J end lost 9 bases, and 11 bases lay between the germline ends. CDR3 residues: CSVSGAAEQFF. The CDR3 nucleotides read TGCAGCGTTTCTGGCGCTGCTGAGCAGTTCTTC.

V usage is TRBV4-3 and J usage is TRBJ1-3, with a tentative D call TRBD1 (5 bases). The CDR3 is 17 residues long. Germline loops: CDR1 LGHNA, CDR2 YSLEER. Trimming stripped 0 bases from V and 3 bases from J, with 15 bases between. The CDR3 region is CASSQEVRQGYGNTIYF. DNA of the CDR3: TGCGCCAGCAGCCAAGAAGTTCGCCAGGGATATGGAAACACCATATATTTT.

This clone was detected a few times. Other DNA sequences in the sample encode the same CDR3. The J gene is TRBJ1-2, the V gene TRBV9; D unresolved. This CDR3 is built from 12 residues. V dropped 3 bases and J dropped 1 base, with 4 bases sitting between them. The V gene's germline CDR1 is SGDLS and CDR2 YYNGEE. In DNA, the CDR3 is TGTGCCAGCAGCGGGAATAACTATGGCTACACCTTC. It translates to CASSGNNYGYTF.

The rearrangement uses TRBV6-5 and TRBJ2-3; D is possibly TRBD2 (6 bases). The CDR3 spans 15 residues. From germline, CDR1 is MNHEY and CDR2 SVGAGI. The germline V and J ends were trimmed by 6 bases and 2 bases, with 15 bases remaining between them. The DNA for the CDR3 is TGTGCCAGCAGGTTGACGGGAGACAACACAGATACGCAGTATTTT. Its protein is CASRLTGDNTDTQYF.

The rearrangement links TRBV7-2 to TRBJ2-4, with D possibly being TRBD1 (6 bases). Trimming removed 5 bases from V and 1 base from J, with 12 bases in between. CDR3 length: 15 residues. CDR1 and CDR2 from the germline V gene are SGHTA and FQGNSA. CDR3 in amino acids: CASSVDRTAKNIQYF. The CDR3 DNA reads TGTGCCAGCAGCGTCGACAGGACGGCCAAAAACATTCAGTACTTC.

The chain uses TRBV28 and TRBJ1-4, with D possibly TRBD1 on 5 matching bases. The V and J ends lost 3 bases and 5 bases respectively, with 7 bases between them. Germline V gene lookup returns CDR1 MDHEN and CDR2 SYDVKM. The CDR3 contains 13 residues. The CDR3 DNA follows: TGTGCCAGCAGTTTGACAGTAAATGAAAAACTGTTTTTT. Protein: CASSLTVNEKLFF.

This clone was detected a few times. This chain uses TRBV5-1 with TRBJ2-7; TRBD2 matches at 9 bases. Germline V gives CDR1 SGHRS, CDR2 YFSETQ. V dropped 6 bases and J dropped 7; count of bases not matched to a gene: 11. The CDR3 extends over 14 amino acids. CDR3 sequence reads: CASTKPGLAREQYF. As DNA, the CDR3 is TGCGCCAGCACCAAACCGGGACTAGCTCGAGAGCAGTACTTC.